Following are 26 T cell receptor beta chains from one sample sequenced in a study of shared clonotypes between healthy human individuals. Libraries were prepared by immunoSEQ multiplex PCR; TCRdb keeps only in-frame clonotypes and omits some of them. This sample has some 1.4 million clones, with over 95% found just once. The material sequenced was naive CD4+ T cells sorted from blood. Subset here: CD45RA+ positively selected. Source of these receptors: a man under 40 in good health.

The chain links TRBV4-3 to TRBJ2-3; D is unclear. CDR3 length: 14 residues. Between the trimmed V and J ends, which lost 1 base and 2 bases, there was a span of 7 bases. Germline CDR1 LGHNA, CDR2 YSLEER. DNA for the CDR3: TGCGCCAGCAGCCAAGGGGCGCTCACAGATACGCAGTATTTT. Translating it yields CASSQGALTDTQYF.

This clone was seen once. The chain has TRBV7-3 and TRBJ2-7, with D possibly being TRBD1 (5 bases). Trimming shortened V by 1 base and J by 6 bases, and 16 bases separated the two germline ends. The germline V gene encodes CDR1 SGHTA and CDR2 FQGTGA. The length of the CDR3 is 15 residues. CDR3 loop: CASSLMGLGRGEQYF. The CDR3 nucleotides are TGTGCCAGCAGCTTAATGGGGCTGGGAAGGGGCGAGCAGTACTTC.

The chain combines TRBV2 with TRBJ2-3; 8 bases align to TRBD2. From germline, CDR1 is SNHLY and CDR2 FYNNEI. CDR3 length equals 14 residues. Trimming removed 8 bases from V and 5 bases from J; junction bases left unmatched: 9. The CDR3 DNA reads TGTGCCAGCGAGGGGACTAGTTGGGTAGATACGCAGTATTTT. It encodes CASEGTSWVDTQYF.

Of note for this clone: Other DNA sequences in the same sample also yield this CDR3. CDR3 sequence: CASSLTGPSYEQYF. CDR3 bases: TGCGCCAGCAGCTTAACAGGACCCTCCTACGAGCAGTACTTC. The chain couples TRBV5-1 to TRBJ2-7, with D possibly TRBD1 on 5 matching bases. V was trimmed by 2 bases and J by 0 bases, leaving 9 bases between them. CDR3 length: 14 residues. Germline loops: CDR1 SGHRS, CDR2 YFSETQ.

A remark on this clone: Different DNA sequences within this sample yield the same CDR3. The chain is built from TRBV9 and TRBJ1-1; 7 nucleotides match TRBD1. V trimming: 2 bases; J trimming: 1 base; junction bases outside the gene matches: 2. CDR1 and CDR2 from the germline V gene are SGDLS and YYNGEE. This CDR3 is built from 14 residues. Here the CDR3 DNA reads TGTGCCAGCAGCGTGACAGGGCAGAACACTGAAGCTTTCTTT. Protein product: CASSVTGQNTEAFF.

The V and J genes are TRBV5-4 and TRBJ2-2; 14 nucleotides match TRBD2. This CDR3 contains 17 residues. The ends lost 3 bases at V and 5 bases at J; junction bases unmatched: 6. Germline V gene data show CDR1 as SGHNT and CDR2 as YYREEE (reference sequence). The CDR3 DNA reads as TGTGCCAGCAGCTCGACTAGCGGGAGGGCCCAAACCGGGGAGCTGTTTTTT. Its protein product is CASSSTSGRAQTGELFF. Based on the CDR3 plus reference TRBV5-4 and TRBJ2-2, the full variable domain is ETGVTQSPTHLIKTRGQQVTLRCSSQSGHNTVSWYQQALGQGPQFIFQYYREEENGRGNFPPRFSGLQFPNYSSELNVNALELDDSALYLCASSSTSGRAQTGELFFGEGSRLTVL.

The chain employs TRBV7-2 and TRBJ1-2; maybe TRBD1 (6 bases). Looked up from germline, CDR1 is SGHTA and CDR2 is FQGNSA. CDR3 length: 12 amino acids. The ends were cut back, 4 bases at V and 10 bases at J, with 13 bases in the middle. CDR3 nucleotide sequence: TGTGCCAGCAGCTCCCTAAGGGGGGTCTACACCTTC. This encodes CASSSLRGVYTF.

The genes are TRBV12-5 and TRBJ2-7; D is possibly TRBD2 (6 bases). The germline V gene encodes CDR1 LGHNT and CDR2 FRNRAP. Trimming cost V 0 bases and J 7 bases, with 22 bases left between them. This CDR3 is built from 17 residues. The CDR3 region has the DNA TGTGCTAGTGGTTTGGTAATAGGGGCGGGGATCCTGGGGGAGCAGTACTTC. Translated: CASGLVIGAGILGEQYF.

The chain combines TRBV4-1 with TRBJ2-7; 8 bases agree with TRBD2. Looked up from germline, CDR1 is MGHRA and CDR2 is YSYEKL. V shed 1 base, J shed 6 bases, and the junction held 8 bases outside the gene matches. The CDR3 is 15 amino acids. In DNA form, the CDR3 reads TGCGCCAGCAGCCAAGCCGGGACTAGTCGCTCCGAGCAGTACTTC. Translating it yields CASSQAGTSRSEQYF.

V usage is TRBV5-8 and J usage is TRBJ2-1, with 11 nucleotides matching TRBD2. The length of the CDR3 is 15 residues. V shed 3 bases and J 4 bases; nucleotides not matched to a gene: 3. CDR1 SGHTS and CDR2 YDEGEE come from the germline V gene. CDR3 region: CASSSGTSGYNEQFF. CDR3 DNA: TGTGCCAGCAGCTCAGGGACTAGCGGATACAATGAGCAGTTCTTC.

This chain uses TRBV5-4 with TRBJ2-5, with 7 bases fitting TRBD1. Germline V CDR1 and CDR2: SGHNT, YYREEE (reference sequence). There are 15 residues in the CDR3. Trimming removed 3 bases from V and 1 base from J; junction bases left unmatched: 6. DNA for the CDR3: TGTGCCAGCAGCTCTGTCCGGGACAGCCAAGAGACCCAGTACTTC. It encodes CASSSVRDSQETQYF.

The chain has TRBV5-6 and TRBJ2-3; D perhaps matches TRBD2 (6 bases). V was clipped by 1 base and J by 5 bases, with 8 bases between them. Germline V gene sequence: CDR1 SGHDT, CDR2 YYEEEE. This CDR3 contains 13 residues. CDR3 in amino acids: CASSLTSLDTQYF. The CDR3, as DNA: TGTGCCAGCAGCTTGACTAGCTTAGATACGCAGTATTTT.

This chain joins TRBV19 and TRBJ1-1; possible D gene TRBD1, 5 bases. Germline CDR1 reads LNHDA; CDR2 reads SQIVND (reference sequence). Trimming removed 2 bases from V and 4 bases from J, with 14 bases in between. This CDR3 has 15 residues. CDR3 in amino acids: CASSINIQGSTEAFF. The CDR3 DNA is TGTGCCAGTAGTATAAATATCCAGGGAAGCACTGAAGCTTTCTTT.

The chain employs TRBV18 and TRBJ2-7; no reliable D call. The CDR3 has 13 residues. Germline loops: CDR1 KGHSH, CDR2 LQKENI. The germline V and J ends were trimmed by 4 bases and 2 bases, with 9 bases remaining between them. CDR3 region: CASSQLPTYEQYF. CDR3 in DNA: TGTGCCAGCTCACAACTACCTACCTACGAGCAGTACTTC.

The V gene is TRBV5-1, the J gene TRBJ2-3, with 9 bases aligning to TRBD2. Trimming cost V 4 bases and J 1 base; bases outside gene matches: 7. CDR3 length: 16 amino acids. Per the germline V gene, CDR1 is SGHRS and CDR2 is YFSETQ. CDR3 sequence: CASSPILAGGTDTQYF. CDR3 coding DNA: TGCGCCAGCAGCCCGATACTAGCGGGCGGCACAGATACGCAGTATTTT.

The rearrangement uses TRBV6-5 and TRBJ2-2; D possibly corresponds to TRBD1 (5 bases). From germline, CDR1 is MNHEY and CDR2 SVGAGI. Deletions cut 6 bases from V and 1 base from J, with 6 bases between. This CDR3 is built from 13 residues. The CDR3 coding sequence is TGTGCCAGCAGAGGGGAGAACACCGGGGAGCTGTTTTTT. This translates into CASRGENTGELFF.

The chain is built from TRBV12-5 and TRBJ1-1; tentatively, D is TRBD1 (6 bases). The CDR3 is 19 residues long. With 4 bases removed from V and 1 base from J, the gap between germline ends came to 25 bases. The germline gives CDR1 LGHNT, CDR2 FRNRAP. In DNA form, the CDR3 reads TGTGCTAGTGGTTCCCCCCCCCGGGGACAATTGCCGCCGAACACTGAAGCTTTCTTT. Encoded protein: CASGSPPRGQLPPNTEAFF.

Notes on this clone: The same CDR3 also results from other DNA sequences found in this sample. V gene TRBV10-1 combines with J gene TRBJ2-1; no definite D call. The germline V and J ends were trimmed by 2 bases and 7 bases, with 9 bases remaining between them. Looked up from germline, CDR1 is WNHNN and CDR2 is SYGVQD (reference sequence). The CDR3 is made up of 13 amino acids. CDR3 region: CASSESGRNEQFF. The CDR3 bases are TGCGCCAGCAGTGAGAGTGGAAGAAATGAGCAGTTCTTC.

V and J are TRBV4-3 and TRBJ2-5, with D possibly being TRBD2 (7 bases). The germline V gene encodes CDR1 LGHNA and CDR2 YSLEER. V lost 3 bases to trimming and J lost 4 bases, with 15 bases between them. The CDR3 is made up of 15 amino acids. CDR3 residues: CASSQFTGRGETQYF. CDR3 nucleotide sequence: TGCGCCAGCAGCCAGTTTACAGGGAGGGGAGAGACCCAGTACTTC.

On this clone itself: In the same sample, other DNA sequences code for this CDR3. The V call is TRBV12-5, the J call TRBJ2-1; D not certain. The CDR3 has 12 amino acids. Germline values: CDR1 LGHNT, CDR2 FRNRAP. The V end lost 2 bases, the J end lost 3 bases, and 2 bases lay between the germline ends. The CDR3: CASGLNYNEQFF. CDR3 in DNA: TGTGCTAGTGGTTTGAACTACAATGAGCAGTTCTTC.

J is TRBJ2-2 and V is TRBV19, with 9 bases matching TRBD1. CDR3 length: 15 amino acids. Germline values: CDR1 LNHDA, CDR2 SQIVND (reference sequence). The J segment lost 5 bases and the V segment lost 9 bases, leaving 10 bases of the junction unmatched. CDR3 in DNA: TGTGCCAGCAGAACAGGGGGCTTTTTGACCGGGGAGCTGTTTTTT. This encodes CASRTGGFLTGELFF.

The chain uses TRBV2 and TRBJ1-2, with 9 bases aligning to TRBD1. The CDR3 is made up of 14 amino acids. Germline-derived CDR1 and CDR2 are SNHLY and FYNNEI. The J segment lost 5 bases and the V segment lost 5 bases, leaving 6 bases of the junction unmatched. CDR3 DNA: TGTGCCAGCAGTAAGACAGGGGGAGAATATGGCTACACCTTC. It is translated as CASSKTGGEYGYTF.

The rearrangement links TRBV5-1 to TRBJ2-1; 12 bases map to TRBD2. Germline values: CDR1 SGHRS, CDR2 YFSETQ. Trimming at V came to 1 base and at J to 0 bases, leaving 8 bases not matched to a gene. The CDR3 consists of 19 residues. The CDR3 bases are TGCGCCAGCAGCTTGACTAGCGGGAGGACCTCGAGCTCCTACAATGAGCAGTTCTTC. Residues: CASSLTSGRTSSSYNEQFF.

The rearrangement links TRBV11-2 to TRBJ1-5; possible D gene TRBD1, 5 bases. Germline CDR1 and CDR2: SGHAT and FQNNGV. Trimming shortened V by 5 bases and J by 4 bases, and 9 bases separated the two germline ends. This CDR3 is built from 13 residues. CDR3 sequence (DNA): TGTGCCAGCAGCGGGGCCGAGAATCAGCCCCAGCATTTT. Translation: CASSGAENQPQHF.

The chain recombines TRBV19 with TRBJ2-7, with 15 nucleotides matching TRBD2. Germline values: CDR1 LNHDA, CDR2 SQIVND (reference sequence). The junction had 21 bases not matched to a gene; V was cut back by 5 bases and J by 7 bases. The CDR3 contains 20 residues. The chain's CDR3 is CASSSSSGTSGRPPPWEQYF. In nucleotides, the CDR3 is TGTGCCAGTAGTTCCTCCTCCGGGACTAGCGGGAGGCCCCCCCCCTGGGAGCAGTACTTC.

This clone was detected once. CDR3 in DNA: TGTGCCAGCAGCCAGGGCGGCAGCGGACGTAGCCAAGAGACCCAGTACTTC. Translation: CASSQGGSGRSQETQYF. J is TRBJ2-5 and V is TRBV5-4; the D call may be TRBD1 or TRBD2 (5 bases each). The V and J ends lost 4 bases and 1 base respectively, with 20 bases between them. This CDR3 region has 17 residues. Germline assignment: CDR1 SGHNT and CDR2 YYREEE (reference sequence).